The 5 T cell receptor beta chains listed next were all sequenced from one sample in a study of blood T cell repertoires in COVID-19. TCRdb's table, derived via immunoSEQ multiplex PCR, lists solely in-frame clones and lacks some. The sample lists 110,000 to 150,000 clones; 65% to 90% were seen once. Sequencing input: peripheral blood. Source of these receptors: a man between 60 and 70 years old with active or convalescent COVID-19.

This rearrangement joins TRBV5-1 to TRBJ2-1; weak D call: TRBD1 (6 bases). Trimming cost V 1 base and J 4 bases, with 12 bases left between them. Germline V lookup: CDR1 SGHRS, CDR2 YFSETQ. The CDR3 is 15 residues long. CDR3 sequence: CASSLRTGIYNEQFF. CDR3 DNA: TGCGCCAGCAGCTTGCGAACAGGGATTTACAATGAGCAGTTCTTC.

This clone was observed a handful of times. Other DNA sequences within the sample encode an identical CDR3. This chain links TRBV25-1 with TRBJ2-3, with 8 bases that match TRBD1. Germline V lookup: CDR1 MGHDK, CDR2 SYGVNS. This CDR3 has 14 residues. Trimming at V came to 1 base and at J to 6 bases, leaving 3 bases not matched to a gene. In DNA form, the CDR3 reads TGTGCCAGCAGTGAATCAGGGGGCAGCGATACGCAGTATTTT. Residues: CASSESGGSDTQYF.

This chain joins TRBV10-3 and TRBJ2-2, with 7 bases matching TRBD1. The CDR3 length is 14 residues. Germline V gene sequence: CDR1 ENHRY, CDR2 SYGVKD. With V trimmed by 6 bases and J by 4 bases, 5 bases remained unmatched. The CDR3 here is CAIRKGQPTGELFF. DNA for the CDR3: TGTGCCATCAGGAAGGGACAGCCCACCGGGGAGCTGTTTTTT.

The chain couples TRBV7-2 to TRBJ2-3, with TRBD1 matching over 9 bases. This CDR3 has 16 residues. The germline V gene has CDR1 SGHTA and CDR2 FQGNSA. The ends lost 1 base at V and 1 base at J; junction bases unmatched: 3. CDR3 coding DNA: TGTGCCAGCAGCTTAGAGGGGACAGGGCGCACAGATACGCAGTATTTT. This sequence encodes CASSLEGTGRTDTQYF. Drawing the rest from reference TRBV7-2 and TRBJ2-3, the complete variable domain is GAGVSQSPSNKVTEKGKDVELRCDPISGHTALYWYRQSLGQGLEFLIYFQGNSAPDKSGLPSDRFSAERTGGSVSTLTIQRTQQEDSAVYLCASSLEGTGRTDTQYFGPGTRLTVL.

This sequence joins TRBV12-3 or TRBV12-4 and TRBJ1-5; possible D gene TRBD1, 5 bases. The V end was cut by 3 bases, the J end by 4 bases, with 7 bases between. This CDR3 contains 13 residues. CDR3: CASSLTENQPQHF. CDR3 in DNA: TGTGCCAGCAGTTTGACAGAAAATCAGCCCCAGCATTTT.